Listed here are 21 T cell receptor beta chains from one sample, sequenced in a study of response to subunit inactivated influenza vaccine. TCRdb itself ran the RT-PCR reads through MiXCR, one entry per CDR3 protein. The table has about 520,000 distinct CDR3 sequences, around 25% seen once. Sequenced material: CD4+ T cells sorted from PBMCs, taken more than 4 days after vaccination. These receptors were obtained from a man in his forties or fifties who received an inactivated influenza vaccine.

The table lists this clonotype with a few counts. The CDR3: CASSHPAPQETQYF. For the CDR3, the DNA is TGTGCCAGCAGTCACCCAGCCCCCCAAGAGACCCAGTACTTC. The chain combines TRBV6-2 or TRBV6-3 with TRBJ2-5; D remains unclear. The CDR3 consists of 14 residues. CDR1 and CDR2 (germline): MNHEY, SVGEGT. V lost 5 bases to trimming and J lost 1 base, with 11 bases between them.

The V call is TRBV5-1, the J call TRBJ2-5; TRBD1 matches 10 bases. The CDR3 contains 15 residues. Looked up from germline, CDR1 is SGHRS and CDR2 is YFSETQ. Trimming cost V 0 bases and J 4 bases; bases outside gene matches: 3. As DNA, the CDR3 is TGCGCCAGCAGCTTGGGGGACAGGGGCGGAGAGACCCAGTACTTC. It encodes CASSLGDRGGETQYF.

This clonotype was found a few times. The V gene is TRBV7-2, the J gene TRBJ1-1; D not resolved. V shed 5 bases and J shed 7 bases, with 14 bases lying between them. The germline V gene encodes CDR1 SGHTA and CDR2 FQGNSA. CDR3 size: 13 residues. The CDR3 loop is CASSRSAASEAFF. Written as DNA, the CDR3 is TGTGCCAGCAGCCGCAGTGCCGCCAGTGAAGCTTTCTTT. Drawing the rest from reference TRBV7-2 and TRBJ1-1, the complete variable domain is GAGVSQSPSNKVTEKGKDVELRCDPISGHTALYWYRQSLGQGLEFLIYFQGNSAPDKSGLPSDRFSAERTGGSVSTLTIQRTQQEDSAVYLCASSRSAASEAFFGQGTRLTVV.

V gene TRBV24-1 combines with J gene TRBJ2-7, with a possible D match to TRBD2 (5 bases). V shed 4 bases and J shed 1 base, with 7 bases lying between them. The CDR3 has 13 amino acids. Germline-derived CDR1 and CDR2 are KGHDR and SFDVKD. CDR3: CATSEGGSYEQYF. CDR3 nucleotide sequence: TGTGCCACCAGTGAAGGAGGATCCTACGAGCAGTACTTC.

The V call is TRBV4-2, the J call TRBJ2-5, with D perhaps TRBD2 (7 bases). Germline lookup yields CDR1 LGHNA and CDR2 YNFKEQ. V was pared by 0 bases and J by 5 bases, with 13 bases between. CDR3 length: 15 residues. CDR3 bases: TGTGCCAGCAGCCAAGATCCCGGGGGGCGGGAGACCCAGTACTTC. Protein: CASSQDPGGRETQYF.

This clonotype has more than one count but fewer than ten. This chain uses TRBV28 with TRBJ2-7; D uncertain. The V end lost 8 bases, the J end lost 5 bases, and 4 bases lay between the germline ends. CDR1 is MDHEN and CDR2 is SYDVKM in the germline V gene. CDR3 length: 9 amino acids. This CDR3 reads CASGHEQYF. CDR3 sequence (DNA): TGTGCCAGCGGGCACGAGCAGTACTTC.

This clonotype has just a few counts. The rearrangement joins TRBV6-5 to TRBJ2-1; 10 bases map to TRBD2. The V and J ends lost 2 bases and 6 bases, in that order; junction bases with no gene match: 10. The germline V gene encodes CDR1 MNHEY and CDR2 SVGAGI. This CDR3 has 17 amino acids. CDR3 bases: TGTGCCAGCAGTTACATCCTAGCGGGAGCGAGCGGCAATGAGCAGTTCTTC. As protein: CASSYILAGASGNEQFF.

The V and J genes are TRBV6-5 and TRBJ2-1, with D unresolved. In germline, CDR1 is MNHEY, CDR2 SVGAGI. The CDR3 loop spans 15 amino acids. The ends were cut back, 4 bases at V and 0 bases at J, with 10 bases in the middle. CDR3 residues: CASSSDGSSYNEQFF. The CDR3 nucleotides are TGTGCCAGCAGTTCTGACGGCAGCTCCTACAATGAGCAGTTCTTC.

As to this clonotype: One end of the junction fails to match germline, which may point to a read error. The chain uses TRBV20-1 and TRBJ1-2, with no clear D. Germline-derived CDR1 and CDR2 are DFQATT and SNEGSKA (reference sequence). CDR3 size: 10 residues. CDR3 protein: CSAREDGYTF. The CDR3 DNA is TGCAGCGCTAGAGAAGATGGCTACACCTTC.

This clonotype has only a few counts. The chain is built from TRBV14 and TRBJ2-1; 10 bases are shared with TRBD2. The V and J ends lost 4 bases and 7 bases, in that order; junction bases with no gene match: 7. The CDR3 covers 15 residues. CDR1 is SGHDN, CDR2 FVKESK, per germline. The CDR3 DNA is TGTGCCAGCAGCCGAGGAACTAGCGGGGTGAATGAGCAGTTCTTC. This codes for CASSRGTSGVNEQFF.

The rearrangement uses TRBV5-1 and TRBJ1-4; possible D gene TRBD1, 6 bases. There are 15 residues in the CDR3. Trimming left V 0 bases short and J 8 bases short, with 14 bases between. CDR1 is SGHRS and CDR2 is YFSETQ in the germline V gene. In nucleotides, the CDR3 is TGCGCCAGCAGCTTGGACGGGCTCAGGGGCGAAAAACTGTTTTTT. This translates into CASSLDGLRGEKLFF.

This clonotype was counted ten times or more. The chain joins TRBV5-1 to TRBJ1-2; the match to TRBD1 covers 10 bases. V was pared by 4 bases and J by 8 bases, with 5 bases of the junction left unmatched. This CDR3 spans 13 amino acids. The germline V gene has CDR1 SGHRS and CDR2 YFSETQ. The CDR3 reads CASSVDRGQGYTF. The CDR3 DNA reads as TGCGCCAGCAGCGTAGACAGGGGGCAAGGCTACACCTTC. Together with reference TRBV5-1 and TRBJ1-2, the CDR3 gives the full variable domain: KAGVTQTPRYLIKTRGQQVTLSCSPISGHRSVSWYQQTPGQGLQFLFEYFSETQRNKGNFPGRFSGRQFSNSRSEMNVSTLELGDSALYLCASSVDRGQGYTFGSGTRLTVV.

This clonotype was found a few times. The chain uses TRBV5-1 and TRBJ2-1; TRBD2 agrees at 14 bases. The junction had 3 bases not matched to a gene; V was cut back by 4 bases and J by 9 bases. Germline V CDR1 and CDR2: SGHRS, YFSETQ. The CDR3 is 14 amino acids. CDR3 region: CASSIGTSGSEQFF. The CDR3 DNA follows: TGCGCCAGCAGCATCGGGACTAGCGGGAGTGAGCAGTTCTTC.

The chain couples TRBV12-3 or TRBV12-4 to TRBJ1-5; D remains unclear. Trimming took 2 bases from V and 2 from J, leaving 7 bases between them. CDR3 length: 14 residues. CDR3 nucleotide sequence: TGTGCCAGCAGTTTATCGGCGGGCAATCAGCCCCAGCATTTT. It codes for CASSLSAGNQPQHF.

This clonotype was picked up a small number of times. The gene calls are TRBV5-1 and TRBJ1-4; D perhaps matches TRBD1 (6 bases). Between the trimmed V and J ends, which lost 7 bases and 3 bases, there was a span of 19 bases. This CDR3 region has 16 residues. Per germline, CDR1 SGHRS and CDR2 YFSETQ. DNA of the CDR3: TGCGCCAGCTCTGAAGGGGGTGCGACATCTAATGAAAAACTGTTTTTT. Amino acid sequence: CASSEGGATSNEKLFF.

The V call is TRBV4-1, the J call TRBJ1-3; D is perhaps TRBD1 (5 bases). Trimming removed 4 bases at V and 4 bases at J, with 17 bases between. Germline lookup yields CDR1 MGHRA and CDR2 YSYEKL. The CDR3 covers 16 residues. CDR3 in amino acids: CASSPLGRDRGNTIYF. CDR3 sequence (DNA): TGCGCCAGCAGCCCCCTAGGTCGTGACAGAGGAAACACCATATATTTT.

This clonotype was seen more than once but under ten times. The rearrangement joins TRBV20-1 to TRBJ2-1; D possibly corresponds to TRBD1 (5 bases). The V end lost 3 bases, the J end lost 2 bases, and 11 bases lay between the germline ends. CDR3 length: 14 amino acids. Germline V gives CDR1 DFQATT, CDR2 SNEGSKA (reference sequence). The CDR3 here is CSARAWGTYNEQFF. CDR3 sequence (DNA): TGCAGTGCTAGGGCTTGGGGCACCTACAATGAGCAGTTCTTC.

The CDR3 loop reads CASSLGGAPGLTEQYF. CDR3 nucleotide sequence: TGCGCCAGCAGCTTGGGGGGGGCCCCAGGGCTTACGGAGCAGTACTTC. This sequence joins TRBV5-1 and TRBJ2-7; D may correspond to TRBD1 or TRBD2 (6 bases each). This CDR3 is 16 amino acids long. From germline, CDR1 is SGHRS and CDR2 YFSETQ. Trimming pared 0 bases from V and 7 bases from J, leaving 20 bases between. The entire variable domain, with the rest obtained from reference TRBV5-1 and TRBJ2-7, is as follows: KAGVTQTPRYLIKTRGQQVTLSCSPISGHRSVSWYQQTPGQGLQFLFEYFSETQRNKGNFPGRFSGRQFSNSRSEMNVSTLELGDSALYLCASSLGGAPGLTEQYFGPGTRLTVT.

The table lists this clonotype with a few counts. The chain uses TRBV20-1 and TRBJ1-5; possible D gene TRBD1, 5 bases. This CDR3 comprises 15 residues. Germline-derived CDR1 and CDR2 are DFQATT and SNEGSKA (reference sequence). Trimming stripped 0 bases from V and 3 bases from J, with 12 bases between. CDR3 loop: CSARDITGLNQPQHF. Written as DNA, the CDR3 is TGCAGTGCTAGAGATATCACAGGCCTCAATCAGCCCCAGCATTTT.

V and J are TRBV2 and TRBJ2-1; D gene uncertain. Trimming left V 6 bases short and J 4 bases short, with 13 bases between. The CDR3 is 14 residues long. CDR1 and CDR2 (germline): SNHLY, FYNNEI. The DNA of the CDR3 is TGTGCCAGCAGGCCTCTCGCCGCATACAATGAGCAGTTCTTC. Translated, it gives CASRPLAAYNEQFF.

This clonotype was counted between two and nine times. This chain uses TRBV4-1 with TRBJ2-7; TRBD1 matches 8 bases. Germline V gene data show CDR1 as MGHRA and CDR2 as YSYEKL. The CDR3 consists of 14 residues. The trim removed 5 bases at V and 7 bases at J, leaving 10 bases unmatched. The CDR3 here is CASSSGQGGREQYF. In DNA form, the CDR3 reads TGCGCCAGCAGCTCCGGACAGGGAGGTAGGGAGCAGTACTTC.